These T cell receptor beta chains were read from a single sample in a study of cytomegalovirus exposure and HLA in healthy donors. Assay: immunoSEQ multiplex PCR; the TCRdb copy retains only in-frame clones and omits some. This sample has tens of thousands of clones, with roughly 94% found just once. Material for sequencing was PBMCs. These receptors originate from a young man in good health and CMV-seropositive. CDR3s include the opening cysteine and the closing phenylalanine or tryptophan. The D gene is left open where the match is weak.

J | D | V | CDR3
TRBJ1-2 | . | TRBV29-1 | CSVETGLGGYTF
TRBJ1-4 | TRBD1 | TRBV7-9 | CASSLYRGTNEKLFF
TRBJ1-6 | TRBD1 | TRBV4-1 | CASSRTSGTGVSPLHF
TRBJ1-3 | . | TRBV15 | CATSRDRQSGNTIYF
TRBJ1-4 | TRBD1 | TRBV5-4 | CASRHWDRKEKLFF
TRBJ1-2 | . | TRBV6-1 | CASSEAGIGGPNYGYTF
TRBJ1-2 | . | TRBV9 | CASSSARTGFYGYTF
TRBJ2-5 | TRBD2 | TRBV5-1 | CASSTLLAATETQYF
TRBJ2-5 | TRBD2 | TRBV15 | CATSLGGRVQETQYF
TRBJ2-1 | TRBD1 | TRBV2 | CASRTFSGGPYNEQFF
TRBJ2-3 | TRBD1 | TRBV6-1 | CASSPQGWSTDTQYF
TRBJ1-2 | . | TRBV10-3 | CAISEPQRSSYTF
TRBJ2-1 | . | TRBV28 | CASSLVRFTEQFF
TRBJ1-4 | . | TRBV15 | CATSRDGGLFF
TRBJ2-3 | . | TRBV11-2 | CASSDRITDTQYF
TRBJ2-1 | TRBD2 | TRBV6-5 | CASSDSTSGSNEQFF
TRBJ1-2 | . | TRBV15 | CATSRAGGSDGYTF
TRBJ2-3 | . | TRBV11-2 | CASSSPGGYSDTQYF
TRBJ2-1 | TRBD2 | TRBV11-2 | CASSSPPGTSGHNEQFF
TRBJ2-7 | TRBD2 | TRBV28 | CASWTSGSYEQYF
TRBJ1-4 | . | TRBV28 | CASSLQGWGDEKLFF
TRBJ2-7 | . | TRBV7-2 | CASSVAGSNYEQYF
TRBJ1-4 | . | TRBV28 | CASSLQGGTNEKLFF
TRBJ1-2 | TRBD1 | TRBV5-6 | CASSSDRALPNYGYTF
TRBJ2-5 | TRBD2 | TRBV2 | CASSTSSGGPQETQYF
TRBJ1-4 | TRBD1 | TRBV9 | CASTPSGTENEKLFF
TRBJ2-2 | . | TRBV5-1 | CASSFGGTGELFF
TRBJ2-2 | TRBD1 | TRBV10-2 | CASSGTGKTGELFF
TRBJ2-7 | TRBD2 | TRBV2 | CASVREGHEQYF
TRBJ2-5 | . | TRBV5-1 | CASSAATAGETQYF
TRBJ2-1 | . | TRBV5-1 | CASTKVGGRGHNEQFF
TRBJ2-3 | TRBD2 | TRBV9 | CASSIRREGTDTQYF
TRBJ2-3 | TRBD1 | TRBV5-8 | CASSLGWGQGKLSTQYF
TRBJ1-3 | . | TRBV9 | CASSQGGIGNTIYF
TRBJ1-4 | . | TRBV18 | CASSPTNRQLEKLFF
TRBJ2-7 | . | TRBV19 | CASSPPGLQTNEQYF
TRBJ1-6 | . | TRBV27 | CASKPVVYNNSPLHF
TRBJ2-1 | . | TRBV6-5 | CASSYSWGLSNEQFF
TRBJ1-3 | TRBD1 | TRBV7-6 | CASSLGQGGLGNTIYF
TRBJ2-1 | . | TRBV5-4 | CASSLPAALNNEQFF
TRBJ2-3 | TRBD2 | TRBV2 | CAGELGLAGGTDTQYF
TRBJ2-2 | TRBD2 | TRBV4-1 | CASSRRSGGDSNTGELFF
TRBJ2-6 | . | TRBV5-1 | CASSLTGYLSGANVLTF
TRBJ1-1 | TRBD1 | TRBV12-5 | CASGWGQGNTEAFF
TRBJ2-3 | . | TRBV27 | CAVRSTSTDTQYF
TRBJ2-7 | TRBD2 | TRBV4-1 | CASSQELGAGGYEQYF
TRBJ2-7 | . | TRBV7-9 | CASSLAQGGDQYF
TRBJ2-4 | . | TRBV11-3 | CASSLVLGHGQNIQYF
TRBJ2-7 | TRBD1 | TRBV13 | CASSNRDRGYEQYF
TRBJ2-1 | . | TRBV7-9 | CASSAFQGSDEQFF
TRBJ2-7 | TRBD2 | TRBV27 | CATMASGRAYEQYF
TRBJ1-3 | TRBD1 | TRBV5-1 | CASSGQGARGNTIYF
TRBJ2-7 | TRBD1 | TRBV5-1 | CASSVTGSSYEQYF
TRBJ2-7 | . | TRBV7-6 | CASSLERSREQYF
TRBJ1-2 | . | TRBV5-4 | CASSKGVGYTF